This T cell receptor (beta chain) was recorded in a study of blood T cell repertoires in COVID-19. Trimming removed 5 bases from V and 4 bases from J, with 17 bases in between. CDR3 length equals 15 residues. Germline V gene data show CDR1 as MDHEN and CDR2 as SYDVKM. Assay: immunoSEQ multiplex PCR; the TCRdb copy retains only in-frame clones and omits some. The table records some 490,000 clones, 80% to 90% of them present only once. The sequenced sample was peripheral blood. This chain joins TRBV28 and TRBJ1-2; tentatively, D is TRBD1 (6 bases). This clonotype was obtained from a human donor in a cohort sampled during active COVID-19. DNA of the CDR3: TGTGCCAGCAGTCCCGCAGGGGACGGTGGCTATGGCTACACCTTC. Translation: CASSPAGDGGYGYTF.